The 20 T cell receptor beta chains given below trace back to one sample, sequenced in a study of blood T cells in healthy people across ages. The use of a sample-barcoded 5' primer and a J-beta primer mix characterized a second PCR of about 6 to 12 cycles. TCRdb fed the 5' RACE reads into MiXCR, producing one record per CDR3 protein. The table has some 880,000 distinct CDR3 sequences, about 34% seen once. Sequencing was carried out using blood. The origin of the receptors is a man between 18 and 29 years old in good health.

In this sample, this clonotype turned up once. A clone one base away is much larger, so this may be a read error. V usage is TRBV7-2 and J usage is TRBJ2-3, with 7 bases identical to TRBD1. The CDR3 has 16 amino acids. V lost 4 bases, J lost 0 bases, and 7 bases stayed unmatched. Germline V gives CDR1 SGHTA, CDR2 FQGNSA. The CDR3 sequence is CTSSSRTGPSTDTQYF. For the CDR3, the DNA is TGTACCAGCAGCTCACGGACAGGACCTAGCACAGATACGCAGTATTTT.

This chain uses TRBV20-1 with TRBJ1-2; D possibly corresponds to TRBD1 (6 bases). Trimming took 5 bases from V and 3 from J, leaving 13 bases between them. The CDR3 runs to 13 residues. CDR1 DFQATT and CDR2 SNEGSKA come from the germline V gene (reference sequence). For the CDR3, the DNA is TGCAGTGCTTTCCCAGGGGACGACTATGGCTACACCTTC. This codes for CSAFPGDDYGYTF.

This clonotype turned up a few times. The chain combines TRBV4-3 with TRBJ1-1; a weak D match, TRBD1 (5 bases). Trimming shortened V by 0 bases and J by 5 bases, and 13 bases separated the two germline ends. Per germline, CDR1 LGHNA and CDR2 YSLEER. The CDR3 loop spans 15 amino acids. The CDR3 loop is CASSQDLGAGTEAFF. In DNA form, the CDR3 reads TGCGCCAGCAGCCAAGATTTAGGGGCCGGGACTGAAGCTTTCTTT.

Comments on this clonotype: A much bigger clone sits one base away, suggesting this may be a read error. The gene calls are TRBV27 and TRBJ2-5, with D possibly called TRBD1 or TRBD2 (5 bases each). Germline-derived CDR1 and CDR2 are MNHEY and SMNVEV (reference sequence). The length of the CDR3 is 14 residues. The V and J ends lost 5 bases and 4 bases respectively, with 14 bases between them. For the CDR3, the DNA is TGTGCCAGCAGTGTCACTAGGGGCGTAGAGACCCAGTACTTC. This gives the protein CASSVTRGVETQYF.

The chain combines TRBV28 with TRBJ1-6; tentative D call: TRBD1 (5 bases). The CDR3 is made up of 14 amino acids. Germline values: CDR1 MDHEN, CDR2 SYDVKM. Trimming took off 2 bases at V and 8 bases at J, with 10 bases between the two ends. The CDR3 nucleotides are TGTGCCAGCAGTTTAAGCAGGGAAGATTCACCCCTCCACTTT. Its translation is CASSLSREDSPLHF.

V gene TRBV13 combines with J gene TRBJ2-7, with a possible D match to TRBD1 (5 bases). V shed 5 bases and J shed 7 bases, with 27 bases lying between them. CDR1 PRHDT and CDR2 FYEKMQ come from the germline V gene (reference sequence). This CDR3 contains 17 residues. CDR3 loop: CASSLRRGPGMENEQYF. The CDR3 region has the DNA TGTGCCAGCAGCCTACGGAGAGGCCCAGGGATGGAGAATGAGCAGTACTTC.

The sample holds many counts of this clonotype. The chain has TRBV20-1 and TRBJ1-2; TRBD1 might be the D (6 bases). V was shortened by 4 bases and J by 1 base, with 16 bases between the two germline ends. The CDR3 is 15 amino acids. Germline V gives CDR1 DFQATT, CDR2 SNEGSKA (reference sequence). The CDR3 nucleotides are TGCAGTGCTAAGGACGGACAGAAAGTTAACTATGGCTACACCTTC. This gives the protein CSAKDGQKVNYGYTF.

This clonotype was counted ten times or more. The CDR3 spells CASSLEGTSNQPQHF. The CDR3 DNA reads as TGCGCCAGCAGCTTGGAGGGAACTAGCAATCAGCCCCAGCATTTT. The chain is built from TRBV5-1 and TRBJ1-5; D gene uncertain. Germline V gene sequence: CDR1 SGHRS, CDR2 YFSETQ. V shed 0 bases and J shed 0 bases, with 7 bases lying between them. This CDR3 has 15 amino acids. The whole variable domain, remainder taken from reference TRBV5-1 and TRBJ1-5, is KAGVTQTPRYLIKTRGQQVTLSCSPISGHRSVSWYQQTPGQGLQFLFEYFSETQRNKGNFPGRFSGRQFSNSRSEMNVSTLELGDSALYLCASSLEGTSNQPQHFGDGTRLSIL.

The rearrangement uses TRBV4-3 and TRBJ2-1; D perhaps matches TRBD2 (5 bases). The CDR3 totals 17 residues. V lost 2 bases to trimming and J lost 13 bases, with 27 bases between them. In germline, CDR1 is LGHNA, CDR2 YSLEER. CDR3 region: CASSQTGGDVSLETQFF. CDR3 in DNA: TGCGCCAGCAGCCAAACCGGAGGAGACGTATCCCTGGAGACCCAGTTCTTC.

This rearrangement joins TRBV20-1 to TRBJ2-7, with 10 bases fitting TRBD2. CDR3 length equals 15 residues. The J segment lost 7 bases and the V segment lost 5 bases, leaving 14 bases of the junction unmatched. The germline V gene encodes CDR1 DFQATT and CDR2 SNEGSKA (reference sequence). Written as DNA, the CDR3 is TGCAGTGCTCCCGACTTTAGCGGGGGGCCCAATGAGCAGTACTTC. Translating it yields CSAPDFSGGPNEQYF.

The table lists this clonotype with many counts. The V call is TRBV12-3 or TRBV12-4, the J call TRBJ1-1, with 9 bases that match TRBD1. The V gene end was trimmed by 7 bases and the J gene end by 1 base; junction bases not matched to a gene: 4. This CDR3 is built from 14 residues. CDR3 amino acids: CASIQGAGNTEAFF. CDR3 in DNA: TGTGCCAGCATACAGGGGGCAGGGAACACTGAAGCTTTCTTT.

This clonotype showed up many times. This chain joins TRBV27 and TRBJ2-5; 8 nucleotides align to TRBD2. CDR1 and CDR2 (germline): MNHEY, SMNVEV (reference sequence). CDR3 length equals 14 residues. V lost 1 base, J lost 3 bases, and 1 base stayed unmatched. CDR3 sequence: CASSLFGREETQYF. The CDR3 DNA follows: TGTGCCAGCAGTTTATTCGGGAGGGAAGAGACCCAGTACTTC.

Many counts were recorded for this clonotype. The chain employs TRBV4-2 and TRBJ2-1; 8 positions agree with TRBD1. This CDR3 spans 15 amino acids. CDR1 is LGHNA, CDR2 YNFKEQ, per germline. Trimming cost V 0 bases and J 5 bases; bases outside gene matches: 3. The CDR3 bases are TGTGCCAGCAGCCAAGACCAGGGGGCAAACAATGAGCAGTTCTTC. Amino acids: CASSQDQGANNEQFF.

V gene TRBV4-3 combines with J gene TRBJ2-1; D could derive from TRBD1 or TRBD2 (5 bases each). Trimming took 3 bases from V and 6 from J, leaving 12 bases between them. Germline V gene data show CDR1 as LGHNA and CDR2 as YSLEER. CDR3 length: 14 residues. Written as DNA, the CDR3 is TGCGCCAGCAGCCACGCAATTGGGGGCAATGAGCAGTTCTTC. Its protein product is CASSHAIGGNEQFF.

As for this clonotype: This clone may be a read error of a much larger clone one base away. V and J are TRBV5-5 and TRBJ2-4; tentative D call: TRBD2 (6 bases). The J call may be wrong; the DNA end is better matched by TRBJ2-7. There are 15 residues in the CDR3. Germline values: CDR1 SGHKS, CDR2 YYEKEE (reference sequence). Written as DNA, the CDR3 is TGTGCCAGCAGCTCGGGGAGGCCCATTACCTACGAGCAGTACTTC. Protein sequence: CASSSGRPITYEQYF.

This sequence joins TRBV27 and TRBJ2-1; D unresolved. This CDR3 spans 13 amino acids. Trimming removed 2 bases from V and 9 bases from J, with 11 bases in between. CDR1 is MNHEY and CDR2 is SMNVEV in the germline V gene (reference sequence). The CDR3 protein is CASSLAASREQFF. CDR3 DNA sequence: TGTGCCAGCAGTTTAGCGGCTAGTCGTGAGCAGTTCTTC.

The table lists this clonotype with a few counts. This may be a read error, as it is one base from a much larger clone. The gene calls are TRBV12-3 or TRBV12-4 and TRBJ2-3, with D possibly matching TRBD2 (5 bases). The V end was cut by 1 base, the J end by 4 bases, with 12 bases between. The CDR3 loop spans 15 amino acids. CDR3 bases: TGTGCCAGCAGTTTAGAAGGACTTCGCGCAGATACGCAGTATTTT. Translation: CASSLEGLRADTQYF.

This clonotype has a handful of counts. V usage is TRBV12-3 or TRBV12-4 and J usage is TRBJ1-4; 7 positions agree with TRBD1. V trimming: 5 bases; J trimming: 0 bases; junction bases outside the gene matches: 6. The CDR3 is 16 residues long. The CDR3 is CASSLGTGATNEKLFF. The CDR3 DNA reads TGTGCCAGCAGTCTAGGTACAGGGGCAACTAATGAAAAACTGTTTTTT.

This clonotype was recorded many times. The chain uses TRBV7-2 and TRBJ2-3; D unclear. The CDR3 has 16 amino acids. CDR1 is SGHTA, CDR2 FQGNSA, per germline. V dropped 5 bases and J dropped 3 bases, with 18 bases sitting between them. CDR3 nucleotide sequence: TGTGCCAGCAGCGCCGCCAACTGGCTTGTGACAGATACGCAGTATTTT. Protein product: CASSAANWLVTDTQYF.

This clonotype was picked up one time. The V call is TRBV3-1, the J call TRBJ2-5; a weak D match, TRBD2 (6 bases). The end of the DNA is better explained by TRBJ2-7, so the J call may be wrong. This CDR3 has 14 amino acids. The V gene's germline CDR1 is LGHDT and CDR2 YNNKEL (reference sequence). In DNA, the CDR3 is TGTGCCAGCAGCCAAAGGGGACTTTACTACGAGCAGTACTTC. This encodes CASSQRGLYYEQYF.